These 26 T cell receptor beta chains came from one sample sequenced in a study of T cell clonality in common variable immunodeficiency. Method: immunoSEQ multiplex PCR; TCRdb's copy keeps in-frame clones and lacks some. The specimen has more than 30,000 clones, none found just once. The sequenced material came from peripheral blood mononuclear cells. The receptors originated from a person aged 18 to 75 in good health.

This clone was recorded many times. The read finishes 3 residues shy of the CDR3 end, and the germline J gene is used to complete it. V usage is TRBV4-2 and J usage is TRBJ1-5; maybe TRBD1 (6 bases). Germline V gives CDR1 LGHNA, CDR2 YNFKEQ. V was clipped by 1 base and J by 5 bases, with 12 bases between them. This CDR3 comprises 15 residues. Incomplete CDR3 DNA: TGTGCCAGCAGCCAAGCGGGGGGCAATTATCAGCCC. It specifies CASSQAGGNYQP. The whole CDR3 is CASSQAGGNYQPQHF.

This clone showed up many times. Coverage ceases 3 residues before the CDR3 finishes, and the germline J gene fills in the end. The chain couples TRBV18 to TRBJ1-2; 7 bases agree with TRBD1. The CDR3 loop spans 15 amino acids. Germline V gives CDR1 KGHSH, CDR2 LQKENI. Losses at the gene ends were 2 bases for V and 7 bases for J; bases not matched to a gene: 10. The sequenced part of the CDR3 DNA is TGTGCCAGCTCACCATCCGGAGGGGGCCCACTTGGC. Protein: CASSPSGGGPLG. In full, the CDR3 reads CASSPSGGGPLGYTF.

This clone was seen repeatedly, ten times or more. The CDR3 is cut off 3 residues early in the read; its end comes from the germline J gene. The chain carries TRBV2 and TRBJ2-7; TRBD2 aligns across 7 bases. The CDR3 has 14 residues. J gave up 6 bases and V 3 bases, and 8 bases lay outside the gene matches. Germline lookup yields CDR1 SNHLY and CDR2 FYNNEI. The CDR3 sequence: CASSDGAGLREQYF. The sequenced part of the CDR3 DNA is TGTGCCAGCAGTGACGGAGCGGGACTCCGCGAG.

In its sample, this clone was seen many times. The sequenced fragment ends 3 residues before the CDR3 boundary, so the rest is inferred from the germline J gene. This rearrangement joins TRBV5-1 to TRBJ2-1; D assignment may be TRBD1 or TRBD2 (5 bases each). The germline V gene encodes CDR1 SGHRS and CDR2 YFSETQ. Trimming took off 0 bases at V and 8 bases at J, with 12 bases between the two ends. The CDR3 is made up of 14 amino acids. CDR3 bases read: TGCGCCAGCAGCTTGGTTCCAGGGAGCGATGAG. Protein sequence: CASSLVPGSDE. The entire CDR3 protein reads CASSLVPGSDEQFF. The whole variable domain, remainder taken from reference TRBV5-1 and TRBJ2-1, is KAGVTQTPRYLIKTRGQQVTLSCSPISGHRSVSWYQQTPGQGLQFLFEYFSETQRNKGNFPGRFSGRQFSNSRSEMNVSTLELGDSALYLCASSLVPGSDEQFFGPGTRLTVL.

This clone was observed at least ten times. The read finishes 3 residues shy of the CDR3 end, and the germline J gene is used to complete it. The J gene is TRBJ1-3, the V gene TRBV5-5; tentative D call: TRBD1 (5 bases). Trimming cost V 3 bases and J 0 bases, with 10 bases left between them. CDR3 length: 15 residues. The germline V gene encodes CDR1 SGHKS and CDR2 YYEKEE (reference sequence). The covered CDR3 bases are TGTGCCAGCAGCTACGACAGTCTCTCTGGAAACACC. Amino acids: CASSYDSLSGNT. The CDR3 in its entirety is CASSYDSLSGNTIYF.

This clone was found many times. The missing CDR3 end, 3 residues past where the read stops, is filled in from the germline J gene. The gene calls are TRBV18 and TRBJ2-2; a weak D match, TRBD2 (5 bases). V gave up 4 bases and J gave up 3 bases, with 6 bases separating them. Germline V CDR1 and CDR2: KGHSH, LQKENI. The CDR3 runs 13 residues. CDR3 bases read: TGTGCCAGCTCACTGAGGGACACCGGGGAG. Translation: CASSLRDTGE. The CDR3 as a whole reads CASSLRDTGELFF.

This clone was found many times. The CDR3 end lies 3 residues beyond the end of the read and is filled in from the germline J gene. V is TRBV5-1 and J is TRBJ2-2, with 8 bases aligning to TRBD2. The trim removed 5 bases at V and 8 bases at J, leaving 14 bases unmatched. From germline, CDR1 is SGHRS and CDR2 YFSETQ. The CDR3 loop spans 16 amino acids. This chain's CDR3 is CASSDRTGGLAGELFF. The sequenced CDR3 bases are TGCGCCAGCAGTGACCGAACGGGAGGACTAGCAGGGGAG. Full variable domain (rest looked up from reference TRBV5-1 and TRBJ2-2): KAGVTQTPRYLIKTRGQQVTLSCSPISGHRSVSWYQQTPGQGLQFLFEYFSETQRNKGNFPGRFSGRQFSNSRSEMNVSTLELGDSALYLCASSDRTGGLAGELFFGEGSRLTVL.

This clone was seen repeatedly, ten times or more. The read ends 3 residues before the CDR3 terminus; that terminus is restored from the germline J gene. This rearrangement joins TRBV13 to TRBJ2-1; 8 nucleotides align to TRBD1. This CDR3 comprises 15 residues. After removal of 3 bases from V and 2 bases from J, the junction contained 3 bases not matched to a gene. CDR1 and CDR2 from the germline V gene are PRHDT and FYEKMQ (reference sequence). CDR3 DNA, as far as it was read: TGTGCCAGCAGCTTCCGGGACAGGCCCTACAATGAG. The encoded protein is CASSFRDRPYNE. The entire CDR3 reads CASSFRDRPYNEQFF.

This clone was seen at least ten times. The read stops 3 residues short of the end of the CDR3; the missing end is completed from the germline J gene. This rearrangement joins TRBV5-1 to TRBJ1-1; 10 bases align to TRBD1. With V trimmed by 2 bases and J by 4 bases, 8 bases remained unmatched. Per germline, CDR1 SGHRS and CDR2 YFSETQ. The CDR3 runs 16 residues. CDR3 region: CASSFATGGAGTEAFF. The CDR3 bases that were read are TGCGCCAGCAGCTTTGCGACAGGGGGCGCGGGCACTGAA. Full variable domain (rest looked up from reference TRBV5-1 and TRBJ1-1): KAGVTQTPRYLIKTRGQQVTLSCSPISGHRSVSWYQQTPGQGLQFLFEYFSETQRNKGNFPGRFSGRQFSNSRSEMNVSTLELGDSALYLCASSFATGGAGTEAFFGQGTRLTVV.

Many counts were recorded for this clone. The CDR3 end is not reached by the read, which stops 3 residues before it; the germline J gene fills it in. This sequence joins TRBV20-1 and TRBJ2-1; 9 nucleotides match TRBD2. The CDR3 extends over 14 amino acids. The germline V gene encodes CDR1 DFQATT and CDR2 SNEGSKA (reference sequence). J lost 5 bases, V lost 6 bases, and 8 bases had no gene match. Incomplete CDR3 DNA: TGCAGTGCGGCCCCTAGCGGGAACCACAATGAG. Amino acid sequence: CSAAPSGNHNE. From start to end, the CDR3 is CSAAPSGNHNEQFF.

This clone was found many times. Coverage ceases 3 residues before the CDR3 finishes, and the germline J gene fills in the end. The chain combines TRBV7-8 with TRBJ1-2; TRBD1 matches 9 bases. In germline, CDR1 is SGHVS, CDR2 FQNEAQ. The CDR3 loop spans 14 amino acids. CDR3 sequence reads: CASSPGGQGRGYTF. CDR3 bases read: TGTGCCAGCAGCCCTGGGGGACAGGGCCGGGGC.

This clone was detected ten times or more. The read ends 3 residues early relative to the CDR3; the germline J gene fills the gap. The rearrangement links TRBV20-1 to TRBJ1-2, with 10 bases aligning to TRBD1. The germline V gene has CDR1 DFQATT and CDR2 SNEGSKA (reference sequence). The CDR3 runs to 15 residues. Incomplete CDR3 DNA: TGCAGTGCTAGAGAAAGTGACAGGGGGCAAGGGGGC. Protein: CSARESDRGQGG. The whole CDR3 reads CSARESDRGQGGYTF.

This clone was seen many times. The part of the CDR3 DNA that was read is TGTGCCAGCAGTTCCCCCTTAGCGGGAAGTAATATCAATGAG. It encodes CASSSPLAGSNINE. The whole CDR3 region reads CASSSPLAGSNINEQFF. This sequence joins TRBV28 and TRBJ2-1, with 8 positions matching TRBD2. The CDR3 extends 3 residues past the end of the read, so its final part is completed from the germline J gene. The CDR3 spans 17 residues. J was trimmed by 6 bases and V by 4 bases; bases with no gene match: 14. Looked up from germline, CDR1 is MDHEN and CDR2 is SYDVKM.

This clone showed up many times. The read gets to within 3 residues of the CDR3 end, and the germline J gene fills in the rest. The V call is TRBV28, the J call TRBJ2-1, with TRBD1 identical over 10 bases. The length of the CDR3 is 17 residues. V shed 5 bases and J 4 bases; nucleotides not matched to a gene: 11. The V gene's germline CDR1 is MDHEN and CDR2 SYDVKM. CDR3 bases read: TGTGCCAGCAGTAATCCGGGACAGGGGCCGATATACAATGAG. Translated: CASSNPGQGPIYNE. The full-length CDR3 reads as CASSNPGQGPIYNEQFF. Looking up the rest from reference TRBV28 and TRBJ2-1 gives the full variable domain: DVKVTQSSRYLVKRTGEKVFLECVQDMDHENMFWYRQDPGLGLRLIYFSYDVKMKEKGDIPEGYSVSREKKERFSLILESASTNQTSMYLCASSNPGQGPIYNEQFFGPGTRLTVL.

This clone was found many times. Sequencing ends 3 residues short of the CDR3 end; the germline J gene provides the rest. V usage is TRBV18 and J usage is TRBJ2-7; perhaps TRBD2 as D (5 bases). The CDR3 sequence is 16 residues long. Trimming shortened V by 5 bases and J by 1 base, and 18 bases separated the two germline ends. Germline V lookup: CDR1 KGHSH, CDR2 LQKENI. The chain's CDR3 is CASSSLPGERSYEQYF. CDR3 DNA (partial): TGTGCCAGCTCAAGCCTCCCCGGGGAAAGATCCTACGAG. The full variable domain, rest sourced from reference TRBV18 and TRBJ2-7, is NAGVMQNPRHLVRRRGQEARLRCSPMKGHSHVYWYRQLPEEGLKFMVYLQKENIIDESGMPKERFSAEFPKEGPSILRIQQVVRGDSAAYFCASSSLPGERSYEQYFGPGTRLTVT.

This clone was detected ten times or more. Sequencing ends 3 residues short of the CDR3 end; the germline J gene provides the rest. The chain links TRBV9 to TRBJ2-1; TRBD1 agrees at 8 bases. The CDR3 consists of 14 residues. In germline, CDR1 is SGDLS, CDR2 YYNGEE. The ends lost 4 bases at V and 6 bases at J; junction bases unmatched: 6. Partial CDR3 DNA: TGTGCCAGCAGCACAGGCGACAGGGGCAATGAG. Encoded protein: CASSTGDRGNE. The full CDR3 protein is CASSTGDRGNEQFF.

This clone was found many times. The read finishes 3 residues shy of the CDR3 end, and the germline J gene is used to complete it. The V gene is TRBV6-2 or TRBV6-3, the J gene TRBJ1-2; TRBD1 is a possible D gene (5 bases). The germline V gene has CDR1 MNHEY and CDR2 SVGEGT. Trimming removed 2 bases from V and 3 bases from J, with 10 bases in between. The CDR3 spans 14 residues. CDR3 sequence reads: CASSYPQGYYGYTF. CDR3 DNA, as far as it was read: TGTGCCAGCAGTTACCCCCAGGGATACTATGGC.

This clone has at least ten counts. The CDR3 end is not reached by the read, which stops 3 residues before it; the germline J gene fills it in. The chain carries TRBV20-1 and TRBJ1-2, with TRBD1 matching 7 bases. The V gene end was trimmed by 5 bases and the J gene end by 7 bases; junction bases not matched to a gene: 22. The CDR3 runs 17 residues. CDR1 and CDR2 from the germline V gene are DFQATT and SNEGSKA (reference sequence). CDR3 sequence reads: CSAQAPSGQPLLFGYTF. The CDR3 bases that were read are TGCAGTGCTCAAGCGCCCTCGGGACAGCCTTTGCTCTTTGGC.

This clone has a count of ten or more. The read ends 3 residues before the CDR3 terminus; that terminus is restored from the germline J gene. V and J are TRBV5-1 and TRBJ2-7; D gene uncertain. Germline CDR1 and CDR2: SGHRS and YFSETQ. The CDR3 runs 13 residues. V lost 0 bases to trimming and J lost 1 base, with 5 bases between them. The CDR3 DNA, read in part, is TGCGCCAGCAGCTTGGGCCAGTCCTACGAG. Translated: CASSLGQSYE. The whole CDR3 protein reads CASSLGQSYEQYF.

This clone was seen at least ten times. The CDR3 end is not reached by the read, which stops 3 residues before it; the germline J gene fills it in. The chain uses TRBV7-2 and TRBJ2-7, with a tentative D call TRBD1 (5 bases). Germline CDR1 and CDR2: SGHTA and FQGNSA. The ends were cut back, 5 bases at V and 3 bases at J, with 11 bases in the middle. The CDR3 consists of 13 residues. CDR3: CASSADTIYEQYF. CDR3 DNA, as far as it was read: TGTGCCAGCAGCGCGGACACTATCTACGAG.

This clone was seen more than once but under ten times. The read stops 3 residues short of the end of the CDR3; the missing end is completed from the germline J gene. The V and J genes are TRBV18 and TRBJ1-1; D may be TRBD1 (5 bases). This CDR3 has 13 amino acids. Germline V gene sequence: CDR1 KGHSH, CDR2 LQKENI. CDR3 DNA (partial): TGTGCCAGCTCACCGGGGCGGTCCTACGAG. Translated: CASSPGRSYE. From start to end, the CDR3 is CASSPGRSYEAFF. Combining the CDR3 with reference TRBV18 and TRBJ1-1 gives the whole variable domain NAGVMQNPRHLVRRRGQEARLRCSPMKGHSHVYWYRQLPEEGLKFMVYLQKENIIDESGMPKERFSAEFPKEGPSILRIQQVVRGDSAAYFCASSPGRSYEAFFGQGTRLTVV.

This clone was recorded many times. This CDR3 reads CASSYGTGQPQHF. The DNA read from the CDR3 is TGTGCCAGCAGCTATGGGACAGGCCAGCCC. The chain joins TRBV7-9 to TRBJ1-5; TRBD1 matches 8 bases. Read data end 3 residues before the CDR3 end; the end is taken from the germline J gene. Germline V gives CDR1 SEHNR, CDR2 FQNEAQ (reference sequence). The junction had 3 bases not matched to a gene; V was cut back by 4 bases and J by 7 bases. This CDR3 has 13 residues.

This clone was recorded at least ten times. The read halts 3 residues ahead of the CDR3 end, with the missing end drawn from the germline J gene. This sequence joins TRBV20-1 and TRBJ2-4; TRBD2 agrees at 8 bases. The CDR3 has 18 residues. Trimming took 7 bases from V and 0 from J; bases not matched to a gene: 17. CDR1 and CDR2 (germline): DFQATT, SNEGSKA (reference sequence). Partial CDR3 DNA: TGCAGTGTCACTAAGAGACTACTAGCGGCGCTAGCCAAAAACATT. Its translation: CSVTKRLLAALAKNI. The whole CDR3 region reads CSVTKRLLAALAKNIQYF.

This clone appeared many times. Sequencing ends 3 residues short of the CDR3 end; the germline J gene provides the rest. The J gene is TRBJ2-5, the V gene TRBV2; 12 positions agree with TRBD2. V trimming: 2 bases; J trimming: 5 bases; junction bases outside the gene matches: 6. Germline values: CDR1 SNHLY, CDR2 FYNNEI. The CDR3 spans 16 residues. The chain's CDR3 is CASSELWTSGIETQYF. The CDR3 DNA, read in part, is TGTGCCAGCAGTGAATTGTGGACTAGCGGGATTGAGACC.

This clone was detected ten times or more. Read sequence stops 3 residues before the CDR3 end, and the germline J gene provides the missing end. The rearrangement links TRBV7-6 to TRBJ2-7; 14 positions match TRBD2. Germline loops: CDR1 SGHVS, CDR2 FNYEAQ. The V and J ends lost 5 bases and 2 bases, in that order; junction bases with no gene match: 5. The CDR3 length is 16 residues. The CDR3 bases that were read are TGTGCCAGCAGCCGGACTAGCGGGAGGACGGCCTACGAG. Translation: CASSRTSGRTAYE. The CDR3, in full, reads CASSRTSGRTAYEQYF.

This clone has ten or more counts. The CDR3 end is not reached by the read, which stops 3 residues before it; the germline J gene fills it in. The chain couples TRBV7-2 to TRBJ2-1; the D gene is possibly TRBD2 (5 bases). CDR1 SGHTA and CDR2 FQGNSA come from the germline V gene. V was cut by 2 bases and J by 7 bases, with 9 bases left in between. The CDR3 extends over 13 amino acids. The CDR3 sequence is CASSLLARNEQFF. The sequenced CDR3 bases are TGTGCCAGCAGCTTACTAGCTAGGAATGAG.